The rows below give T cell receptor beta chains drawn from one sample of a study of blood T cell repertoires in COVID-19. Sequencing used immunoSEQ multiplex PCR; TCRdb keeps in-frame clones, though not all of them. The table has approximately 280,000 clones, roughly 90% seen once. The sequencing sample was made of peripheral blood. These receptors were obtained from a man between 40 and 49 years old with acute or convalescent COVID-19. Both conserved end residues are part of each CDR3. The order of the fields is clone size, V gene, J gene, D gene, CDR3 protein, CDR3 DNA. The D gene is left open where the match is weak. Clone size is shown for a subset of rows, as once, few, many or a class of expanded clone.

NA	TRBV5-1	TRBJ1-6	NA	CASSLKSDSPLHF	TGCGCCAGCAGCTTGAAATCAGATTCACCCCTCCACTTT
once	TRBV27	TRBJ1-1	NA	CASSRLPVNTEAFF	TGTGCCAGCAGTAGACTCCCAGTTAACACTGAAGCTTTCTTT
NA	TRBV11-2	TRBJ2-7	TRBD1	CASSPRTGRLGEQYF	TGTGCCAGCAGCCCCCGGACAGGGAGATTGGGCGAGCAGTACTTC
NA	TRBV19	TRBJ2-4	NA	CASSIAVAGALIAKNIQYF	TGTGCCAGTAGTATAGCCGTGGCAGGGGCGTTGATAGCCAAAAACATTCAGTACTTC
once	TRBV11-2	TRBJ1-3	NA	CASSLDPRWQGRGNTIYF	TGTGCCAGCAGCTTAGATCCTCGTTGGCAGGGGAGAGGAAACACCATATATTTT
NA	TRBV7-6	TRBJ2-7	TRBD2	CASSAGTTGGTSGGFYEQYF	TGTGCCAGCAGCGCAGGCACTACAGGGGGCACTAGCGGGGGGTTCTACGAGCAGTACTTC
NA	TRBV30	TRBJ1-2	NA	CAWTRPGYGYTF	TGTGCCTGGACCCGCCCGGGCTATGGCTACACCTTC
NA	TRBV7-2	TRBJ1-1	NA	CASSPMSGHLNTEAFF	TGTGCCAGCAGCCCTATGAGTGGACATCTTAACACTGAAGCTTTCTTT
NA	TRBV2	TRBJ1-5	TRBD1	CASTRGTGANQPQHF	TGTGCCAGTACAAGAGGGACAGGGGCCAATCAGCCCCAGCATTTT
NA	TRBV6-5	TRBJ2-7	NA	CASGDTYEQYF	TGTGCCAGCGGGGACACCTACGAGCAGTACTTC
once	TRBV12-2	TRBJ2-1	NA	CASRPSPRQKPNEQFF	TGTGCAAGTCGCCCTAGTCCCCGACAGAAACCTAATGAGCAGTTCTTC
NA	TRBV10-3	TRBJ2-7	NA	CAISGSGLSYEQYF	TGTGCCATCAGTGGGAGTGGACTCTCCTACGAGCAGTACTTC
NA	TRBV5-4	TRBJ2-3	TRBD2	CASTLFSGFTDTQYF	TGTGCCAGCACCCTTTTTAGCGGGTTCACAGATACGCAGTATTTT
NA	TRBV10-3	TRBJ1-1	NA	CAISESAYKRSTEAFF	TGTGCCATCAGTGAGTCGGCCTACAAACGGAGCACTGAAGCTTTCTTT
NA	TRBV14	TRBJ1-1	NA	CASSHRGMPNTEAFF	TGTGCCAGCAGCCACCGGGGGATGCCGAACACTGAAGCTTTCTTT
once	TRBV5-1	TRBJ2-1	TRBD2	CASSPLAGSTSGQFF	TGCGCCAGCAGCCCCTTAGCGGGTTCCACGTCGGGGCAGTTCTTC
NA	TRBV7-3	TRBJ1-6	NA	CASSLDGVDSPLHF	TGTGCCAGCAGCTTAGACGGGGTAGATTCACCCCTCCACTTT
NA	TRBV5-4	TRBJ1-6	NA	CASSMTGIGSPLHF	TGTGCCAGCTCAATGACGGGAATCGGTTCACCCCTCCACTTT
NA	TRBV5-1	TRBJ2-7	TRBD2	CASSPLAGGYEQYF	TGCGCCAGCAGCCCGTTAGCGGGGGGCTACGAGCAGTACTTC
once	TRBV30	TRBJ2-7	TRBD1	CAFGTGVVNEQYF	TGTGCCTTCGGGACAGGGGTGGTTAACGAGCAGTACTTC
NA	TRBV5-1	TRBJ1-6	NA	CASSLDSPYNSPLHF	TGCGCCAGCAGCTTGGACAGTCCCTATAATTCACCCCTCCACTTT
NA	TRBV13	TRBJ1-5	NA	CASSPQGGNQPQHF	TGTGCCAGCAGCCCACAGGGTGGGAATCAGCCCCAGCATTTT
once	TRBV2	TRBJ2-7	NA	CASSSDRWEQYF	TGTGCCAGCAGCTCAGACAGGTGGGAGCAGTACTTC
NA	TRBV15	TRBJ1-1	NA	CATSRDMGRSEAFF	TGTGCCACCAGCAGAGATATGGGGAGGTCTGAAGCTTTCTTT
NA	TRBV5-1	TRBJ1-6	NA	CASSLSRYGVLHF	TGCGCCAGCAGCTTGAGTCGATACGGGGTACTCCACTTT
NA	TRBV24-1	TRBJ1-1	NA	CATSEGEGTEAFF	TGTGCCACCAGTGAAGGGGAAGGCACTGAAGCTTTCTTT
NA	TRBV19	TRBJ2-7	NA	CASSPQGRAGGSYEQYF	TGTGCCAGTAGTCCCCAAGGTCGGGCAGGAGGCTCCTACGAGCAGTACTTC
NA	TRBV2	TRBJ1-2	TRBD1	CASREDRANYGYTF	TGTGCCAGCAGGGAAGACAGGGCTAACTATGGCTACACCTTC
NA	TRBV6-5	TRBJ1-2	TRBD1	CASSYGQEGNYGYTF	TGTGCCAGCAGTTACGGACAGGAGGGCAACTATGGCTACACCTTC
NA	TRBV15	TRBJ1-5	NA	CATSRDKGDLSNQPQHF	TGTGCCACCAGCAGAGATAAGGGGGACCTTAGCAATCAGCCCCAGCATTTT
NA	TRBV5-4	TRBJ1-1	NA	CASSLDGGGRISEAFF	TGTGCCAGCAGCTTGGATGGCGGGGGGCGAATATCTGAAGCTTTCTTT
NA	TRBV19	TRBJ2-6	NA	CASSTGAGANVLTF	TGTGCCAGTAGTACAGGGGCTGGGGCCAACGTCCTGACTTTC
once	TRBV27	TRBJ1-2	NA	CASSLSGGGQGYTF	TGTGCCAGCAGTTTATCGGGGGGGGGTCAAGGCTACACCTTC
NA	TRBV3-1/TRBV3-2	TRBJ1-2	NA	CASSQPGYGYTF	TGTGCCAGCAGCCAGCCGGGCTATGGCTACACCTTC
NA	TRBV6-5	TRBJ1-1	NA	CASFRVLDNTEAFF	TGTGCCAGCTTCAGGGTTCTGGACAACACTGAAGCTTTCTTT
NA	TRBV5-1	TRBJ2-2	NA	CASSSGTKTGELFF	TGCGCCAGCAGCTCCGGGACAAAAACCGGGGAGCTGTTTTTT
NA	TRBV10-3	TRBJ1-3	TRBD1	CAISGQGENTIYF	TGTGCCATCAGTGGTCAGGGGGAAAACACCATATATTTT
NA	TRBV5-4	TRBJ2-3	NA	CASSLEAALADTQYF	TGTGCCAGCAGCTTGGAAGCCGCCTTGGCAGATACGCAGTATTTT
few	TRBV19	TRBJ2-2	NA	CASKGQSHTGELFF	TGTGCCAGTAAAGGACAGTCCCACACCGGGGAGCTGTTTTTT
NA	TRBV19	TRBJ1-1	TRBD1	CASSPGTGGMNTEAFF	TGTGCCAGTAGTCCCGGGACAGGTGGCATGAACACTGAAGCTTTCTTT
NA	TRBV18	TRBJ1-2	NA	CASSPRNYGYTF	TGTGCCAGCTCACCCAGAAACTATGGCTACACCTTC
NA	TRBV2	TRBJ2-2	TRBD1	CASTGTGRNTGELFF	TGTGCCAGCACCGGGACAGGGAGGAACACCGGGGAGCTGTTTTTT